Listed here are 18 T cell receptor beta chains from one sample, sequenced in a study of identical twins. TCRdb independently ran MiXCR on the 5' RACE reads; one entry per CDR3 protein. Here the sample spans more than 250,000 distinct CDR3 sequences, roughly 8.6% being singletons. These data also formed part of another study, on yellow fever vaccine responses in identical twins.

Sequenced input: memory (CD45RO+) T cells sorted from blood. All receptors come from a young woman in good health.

This clonotype was observed many times. V and J are TRBV2 and TRBJ1-2; TRBD1 matches at 7 bases. CDR1 is SNHLY, CDR2 FYNNEI, per germline. Unmatched junction bases numbered 5, after V lost 6 bases and J lost 7 bases. The CDR3 totals 12 residues. As DNA, the CDR3 is TGTGCCAGCAGACTGACAGGGCCTGGCTACACCTTC. Translated: CASRLTGPGYTF.

This clonotype was seen repeatedly, ten times or more. One end of the junction is discordant with germline, which a read error may explain. This chain links TRBV6-2 or TRBV6-3 with TRBJ2-1, with 10 bases that match TRBD2. Germline CDR1 MNHEY, CDR2 SVGEGT. The CDR3 contains 14 residues. CDR3 nucleotide sequence: TGTGCCAGCAGTTACTCCCAGCGGGGGGGCCCTGATGTCTTC. It is translated as CASSYSQRGGPDVF.

This clonotype was seen many times. V and J are TRBV2 and TRBJ2-2; no clear D. Trimming left V 6 bases short and J 6 bases short, with 14 bases between. Germline V gene lookup returns CDR1 SNHLY and CDR2 FYNNEI. This CDR3 is built from 14 residues. CDR3 nucleotide sequence: TGTGCCAGCAGCGCCGGGTGGATCGCCGGGGAGCTGTTTTTT. It is translated as CASSAGWIAGELFF.

This clonotype was seen many times. The CDR3 nucleotides read TGCGCCAGCAGCTTTTTCGACCTAGGGGAGCAGTACTTC. Protein sequence: CASSFFDLGEQYF. The chain carries TRBV5-1 and TRBJ2-7; D is unresolved. From germline, CDR1 is SGHRS and CDR2 YFSETQ. V gave up 2 bases and J gave up 7 bases, with 13 bases separating them. CDR3 length: 13 residues.

In its sample, this clonotype was seen a few times. The chain has TRBV5-5 and TRBJ2-7; 13 bases are shared with TRBD2. Germline V lookup: CDR1 SGHKS, CDR2 YYEKEE (reference sequence). V was clipped by 3 bases and J by 6 bases; unmatched bases: 12. This CDR3 contains 17 residues. The DNA of the CDR3 is TGTGCCAGCAGCTATATCCGGACTAGCGGGAGTCCGAGCGAGCAGTACTTC. Its protein product is CASSYIRTSGSPSEQYF.

J is TRBJ2-2 and V is TRBV24-1; 9 nucleotides line up with TRBD1. The CDR3 is 15 amino acids. Unmatched junction bases numbered 1, after V lost 2 bases and J lost 4 bases. Germline CDR1 is KGHDR and CDR2 is SFDVKD. The CDR3 is CATSDWTGVTGELFF. The CDR3 DNA sequence: TGTGCCACCAGTGATTGGACAGGGGTCACCGGGGAGCTGTTTTTT.

This rearrangement joins TRBV11-3 to TRBJ2-5; perhaps D is TRBD1 or TRBD2 (6 bases each). The CDR3 spans 16 residues. Trimming cost V 5 bases and J 4 bases, with 20 bases left between them. Germline V CDR1 and CDR2: SGHNT, YENEEA. The CDR3 reads CASSPKRPGGPETQYF. CDR3 sequence (DNA): TGTGCCAGCAGCCCCAAACGCCCCGGGGGCCCAGAGACCCAGTACTTC.

This clonotype came up many times. The gene calls are TRBV7-8 and TRBJ2-1; D gene unclear. Trimming stripped 5 bases from V and 3 bases from J, with 14 bases between. Germline V gene sequence: CDR1 SGHVS, CDR2 FQNEAQ. CDR3 length: 15 amino acids. The CDR3 region is CASSPRATNYNEQFF. In DNA, the CDR3 is TGTGCCAGCAGCCCCCGGGCGACGAACTACAATGAGCAGTTCTTC. Based on the CDR3 plus reference TRBV7-8 and TRBJ2-1, the full variable domain is GAGVSQSPRYKVAKRGQDVALRCDPISGHVSLFWYQQALGQGPEFLTYFQNEAQLDKSGLPSDRFFAERPEGSVSTLKIQRTQQEDSAVYLCASSPRATNYNEQFFGPGTRLTVL.

The table lists this clonotype with many counts. The rearrangement uses TRBV10-1 and TRBJ2-1; 7 bases are a match to TRBD1. CDR1 is WNHNN and CDR2 is SYGVQD in the germline V gene (reference sequence). The ends lost 5 bases at V and 1 base at J; junction bases unmatched: 2. This CDR3 spans 14 amino acids. CDR3: CASSSQGSYNEQFF. CDR3 bases: TGCGCCAGCAGTTCACAGGGGTCCTACAATGAGCAGTTCTTC.

This clonotype was counted only a few times. The rearrangement uses TRBV11-2 and TRBJ2-1; D uncertain. Germline-derived CDR1 and CDR2 are SGHAT and FQNNGV. The CDR3 is made up of 12 amino acids. The ends were cut back, 1 base at V and 5 bases at J, with 3 bases in the middle. The CDR3 loop reads CASSLANNEQFF. In DNA, the CDR3 is TGTGCCAGCAGCTTAGCAAACAATGAGCAGTTCTTC.

The chain employs TRBV28 and TRBJ2-7; D ambiguous. Germline CDR1 is MDHEN and CDR2 is SYDVKM. The V end was cut by 11 bases, the J end by 2 bases, with 16 bases between. The CDR3 has 13 amino acids. The CDR3 DNA reads as TGTGCCTGTCGGGCACCCACGACCTACGAGCAGTACTTC. This sequence encodes CACRAPTTYEQYF.

In its sample, this clonotype was seen a few times. V and J are TRBV6-5 and TRBJ2-5; D is unresolved. V was shortened by 5 bases and J by 3 bases, with 13 bases between the two germline ends. Germline values: CDR1 MNHEY, CDR2 SVGAGI. This CDR3 has 14 residues. CDR3 residues: CASSPQRMEETQYF. CDR3 nucleotide sequence: TGTGCCAGCAGTCCCCAGAGGATGGAAGAGACCCAGTACTTC.

This clonotype was recorded many times. The chain combines TRBV12-3 or TRBV12-4 with TRBJ2-7, with TRBD1 matching 9 bases. CDR3 size: 14 residues. V was pared by 5 bases and J by 6 bases, with 8 bases of the junction left unmatched. DNA for the CDR3: TGTGCCAGCAGTATCGGGACAGGGACTGCCGAGCAGTACGTC. Translated, it gives CASSIGTGTAEQYV.

This clonotype occurred many times. V gene TRBV4-1 combines with J gene TRBJ1-1; D is unclear. The CDR3 has 14 residues. Looked up from germline, CDR1 is MGHRA and CDR2 is YSYEKL. V was pared by 6 bases and J by 1 base, with 12 bases between. The CDR3 spells CASRGTLKNTEAFF. The CDR3, as DNA: TGCGCCAGCAGGGGCACACTTAAGAACACTGAAGCTTTCTTT.

This chain joins TRBV7-2 and TRBJ2-7; tentatively, D is TRBD2 (6 bases). CDR3 length equals 14 residues. Between the trimmed V and J ends, which lost 1 base and 6 bases, there was a span of 13 bases. Looked up from germline, CDR1 is SGHTA and CDR2 is FQGNSA. As DNA, the CDR3 is TGTGCCAGCAGCTTAGTCGGACGAGCGGGCGAGCAGTACTTC. Its translation: CASSLVGRAGEQYF.

This clonotype was observed many times. The chain couples TRBV12-3 or TRBV12-4 to TRBJ2-3; the match to TRBD2 covers 8 bases. This CDR3 has 15 residues. V shed 7 bases, J shed 6 bases, and the junction held 12 bases outside the gene matches. The chain's CDR3 is CASTLMSGGTDTQYF. The CDR3 nucleotides are TGTGCCAGCACCCTAATGAGCGGGGGTACTGATACGCAGTATTTT.

This clonotype was seen a handful of times. The gene calls are TRBV5-1 and TRBJ2-5; TRBD1 is a possible D gene (6 bases). Germline CDR1 and CDR2: SGHRS and YFSETQ. V was cut by 4 bases and J by 1 base, with 11 bases left in between. This CDR3 comprises 14 residues. For the CDR3, the DNA is TGCGCCAGCAGCCCAGGACAGATCCAAGAGACCCAGTACTTC. Translated, it gives CASSPGQIQETQYF.

This clonotype was counted a few times. V is TRBV20-1 and J is TRBJ1-5; unclear D gene. The V and J ends lost 0 bases and 1 base respectively, with 10 bases between them. The germline gives CDR1 DFQATT, CDR2 SNEGSKA (reference sequence). This CDR3 has 15 residues. This CDR3 reads CSARDQRVSNQPQHF. The DNA for the CDR3 is TGCAGTGCTAGAGACCAGAGGGTGAGCAATCAGCCCCAGCATTTT.